The source of this T cell receptor beta chain is a study of tumor and adjacent non-tumor tissue in lung cancer. The wider study: The cohort had about a dozen adenocarcinoma, a couple of squamous cell and 1 small cell patients. Study-wide results and limits: Compared with tumor, normal lung showed significantly lower TCR diversity.

No cell sorting was done before RNA was extracted from the tissue. This non-tumor lung sample came from over 3 cm beyond the tumor edge. Chemotherapy-naive patients with new lung cancer underwent thoracic surgery in China, August–late 2014. A remark on this clonotype: The antigen remains unidentified.

V was trimmed by 7 bases and J by 1 base, leaving 10 bases between them. The CDR3 loop spans 12 amino acids. CDR1 and CDR2 (germline): DFQATT, SNEGSKA (reference sequence). A modified ARM-PCR protocol with three rounds of nested PCR amplified TCRbeta. In TCRdb, the multiplex PCR reads were re-called with MiXCR into one record per CDR3 protein. The table shows about 98,000 distinct CDR3 sequences, with less than 85% occurring only once. Sequenced material: distant non-tumor lung tissue. V gene TRBV20-1 combines with J gene TRBJ1-1; D is undetermined. The origin of this receptor is a man aged 60-69 years with small cell lung cancer. The CDR3 spells CSDGVQNTEAFF. CDR3 in DNA: TGCAGTGATGGGGTACAGAACACTGAAGCTTTCTTT.